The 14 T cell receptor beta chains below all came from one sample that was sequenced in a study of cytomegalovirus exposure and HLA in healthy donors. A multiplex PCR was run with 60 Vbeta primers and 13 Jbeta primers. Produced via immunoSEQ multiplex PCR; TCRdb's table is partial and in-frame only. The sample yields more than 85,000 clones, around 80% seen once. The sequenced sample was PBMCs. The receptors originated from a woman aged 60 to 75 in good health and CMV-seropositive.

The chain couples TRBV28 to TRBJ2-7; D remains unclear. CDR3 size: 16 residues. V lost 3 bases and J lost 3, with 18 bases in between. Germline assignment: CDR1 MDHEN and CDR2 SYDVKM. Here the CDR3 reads CASSLVSSGANYEQYF. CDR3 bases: TGTGCCAGCAGTTTGGTGAGCTCGGGTGCCAACTACGAGCAGTACTTC.

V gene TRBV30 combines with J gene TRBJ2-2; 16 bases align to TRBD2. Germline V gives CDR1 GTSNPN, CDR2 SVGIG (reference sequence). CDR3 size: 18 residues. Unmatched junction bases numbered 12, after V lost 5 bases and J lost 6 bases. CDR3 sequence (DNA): TGTGCCTGGGCCGGGACTAGCGGGAGGGCCAGGGGGGCCGGGGAGCTGTTTTTT. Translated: CAWAGTSGRARGAGELFF.

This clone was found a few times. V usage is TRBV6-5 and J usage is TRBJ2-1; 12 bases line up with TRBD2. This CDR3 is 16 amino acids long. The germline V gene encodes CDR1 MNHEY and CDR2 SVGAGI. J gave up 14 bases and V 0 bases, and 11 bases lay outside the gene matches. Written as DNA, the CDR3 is TGTGCCAGCAGTTACTCCATAGCTAGCGGGAGGGCCTGCGAGTTCTTC. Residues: CASSYSIASGRACEFF.

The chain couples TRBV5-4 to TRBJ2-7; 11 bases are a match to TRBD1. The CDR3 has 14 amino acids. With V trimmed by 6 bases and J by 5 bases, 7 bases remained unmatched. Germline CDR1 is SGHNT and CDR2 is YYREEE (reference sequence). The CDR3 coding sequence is TGTGCCAGCACCCAGGACAGGGGGCGACACGAGCAGTACTTC. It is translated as CASTQDRGRHEQYF.

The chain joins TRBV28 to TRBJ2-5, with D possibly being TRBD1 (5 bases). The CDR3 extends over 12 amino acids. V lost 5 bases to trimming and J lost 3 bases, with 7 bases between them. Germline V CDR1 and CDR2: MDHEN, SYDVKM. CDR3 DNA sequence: TGTGCCAGCAGTCGCAGGGAAGAGACCCAGTACTTC. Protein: CASSRREETQYF.

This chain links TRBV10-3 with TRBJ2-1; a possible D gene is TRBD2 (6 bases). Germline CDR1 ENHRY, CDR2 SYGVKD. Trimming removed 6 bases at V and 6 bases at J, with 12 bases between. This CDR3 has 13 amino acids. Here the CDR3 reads CAISDGGSNEQFF. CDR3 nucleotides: TGTGCCATCAGCGATGGAGGGAGCAATGAGCAGTTCTTC.

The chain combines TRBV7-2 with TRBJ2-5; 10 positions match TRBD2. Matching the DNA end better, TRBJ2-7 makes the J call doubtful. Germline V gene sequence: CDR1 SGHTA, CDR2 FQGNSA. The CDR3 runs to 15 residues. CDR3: CASSLFSSGSYEQYF. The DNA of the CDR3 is TGTGCCAGCAGCTTATTCTCTAGCGGGAGTTACGAGCAGTACTTC.

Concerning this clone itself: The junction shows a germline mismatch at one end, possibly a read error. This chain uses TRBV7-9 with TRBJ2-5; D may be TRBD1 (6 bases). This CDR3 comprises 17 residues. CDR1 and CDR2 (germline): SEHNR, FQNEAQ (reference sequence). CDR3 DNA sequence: TGTTCCAGCAGCGACCTGACACTCGGACAGTTTGCAGAGACCCAGTACTTC. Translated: CSSSDLTLGQFAETQYF.

The CDR3 reads CASTGGVSYEQYF. The CDR3 DNA reads as TGTGCCAGCACCGGGGGGGTCTCCTACGAGCAGTACTTC. The chain uses TRBV6-1 and TRBJ2-7, with 8 bases lining up with TRBD2. The V segment lost 7 bases and the J segment 0 bases; nucleotides outside the gene matches: 2. The CDR3 extends over 13 amino acids. Germline CDR1 reads MNHNS; CDR2 reads SASEGT.

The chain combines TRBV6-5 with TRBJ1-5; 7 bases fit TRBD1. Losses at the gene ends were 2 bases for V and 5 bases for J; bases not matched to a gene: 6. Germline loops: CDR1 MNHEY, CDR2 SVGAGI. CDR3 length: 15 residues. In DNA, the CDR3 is TGTGCCAGCAGTTACGGGCCAGGGGGGTATCAGCCCCAGCATTTT. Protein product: CASSYGPGGYQPQHF.

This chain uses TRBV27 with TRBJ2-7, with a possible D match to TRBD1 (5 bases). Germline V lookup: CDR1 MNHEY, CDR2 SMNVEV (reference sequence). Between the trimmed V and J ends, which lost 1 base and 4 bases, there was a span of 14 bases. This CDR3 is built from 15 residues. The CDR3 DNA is TGTGCCAGCAGTTTATACTTAGGGGTTCGGTACGAGCAGTACTTC. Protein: CASSLYLGVRYEQYF.

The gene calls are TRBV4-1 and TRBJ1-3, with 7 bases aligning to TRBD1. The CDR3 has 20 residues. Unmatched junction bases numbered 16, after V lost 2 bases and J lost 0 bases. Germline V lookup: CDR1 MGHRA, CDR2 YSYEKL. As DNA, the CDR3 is TGCGCCAGCAGCCAAAACTGGCCACGTTCGGGACAGTTCTCTGGAAACACCATATATTTT. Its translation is CASSQNWPRSGQFSGNTIYF.

The CDR3 reads CASSPQQGQGNTEAFF. DNA of the CDR3: TGCGCCAGCAGCCCCCAACAGGGCCAAGGGAACACTGAAGCTTTCTTT. This chain connects TRBV5-1 to TRBJ1-1; maybe TRBD1 (6 bases). Trimming left V 4 bases short and J 1 base short, with 17 bases between. Germline V CDR1 and CDR2: SGHRS, YFSETQ. The CDR3 runs 16 residues.

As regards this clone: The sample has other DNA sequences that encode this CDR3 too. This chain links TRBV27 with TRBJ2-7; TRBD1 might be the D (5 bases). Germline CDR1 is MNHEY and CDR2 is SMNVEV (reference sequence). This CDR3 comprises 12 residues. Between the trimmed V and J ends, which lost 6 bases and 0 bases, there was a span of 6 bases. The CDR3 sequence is CASRTGSYEQYF. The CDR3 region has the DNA TGTGCCAGCAGAACAGGCTCCTACGAGCAGTACTTC.